This TCR beta chain appears in the sequencing data of a study of cytomegalovirus exposure and HLA in healthy donors. Sequencing was performed with immunoSEQ multiplex PCR; in TCRdb, only in-frame clones are kept and a portion is missing. The sample consists of tens of thousands of clones, 80% to 90% of them appearing once. Germline V gene sequence: CDR1 SNHLY, CDR2 FYNNEI. The CDR3 sequence is 16 residues long. V was clipped by 5 bases and J by 10 bases, with 24 bases between them. The sequencing sample was made of PBMCs. This receptor was obtained from a woman between 18 and 30 years old in good health and CMV-seronegative. The rearrangement links TRBV2 to TRBJ2-1; weak D call: TRBD2 (6 bases). CDR3 coding DNA: TGTGCCAGCAGTCCCTACGGGACTCAGACGTCGGGGGAGCAGTTCTTC. Translation: CASSPYGTQTSGEQFF.